In this sample, the clone carrying this T cell receptor (beta chain) turned up a few times. Expressed TCRB transcripts were sequenced because the entire RNA isolate underwent reverse transcription. Clones were sequenced by immunoSEQ multiplex PCR, and TCRdb holds only the in-frame ones, with some missing. The data show 300,000 to 450,000 clones, with 10% to 15% seen just once and roughly 0.017% held by the top ten. The data were obtained in a study of beta chain features in type 1 diabetes. CDR1 and CDR2 (germline): LGHNA, YNFKEQ. V gave up 0 bases and J gave up 8 bases; unmatched junction bases: 8. The CDR3 loop spans 16 amino acids.

The origin of this receptor is a man between 18 and 35 years old in good health. The V call is TRBV4-2, the J call TRBJ2-1; 9 bases map to TRBD1. Sequenced input: naive CD4+ T cells from blood. CDR3 in amino acids: CASSQDTGTGRDEQFF. The CDR3 nucleotides are TGTGCCAGCAGCCAAGATACCGGGACAGGGAGGGATGAGCAGTTCTTC.